This T cell receptor (beta chain) was sequenced for a study of blood T cell repertoires in COVID-19. Repertoires were generated with immunoSEQ multiplex PCR, while TCRdb's copy carries only in-frame clones and drops some. This sample has approximately 120,000 clones, with 81% found just once. Germline values: CDR1 SGHRS, CDR2 YFSETQ. The CDR3 covers 13 residues. V was clipped by 3 bases and J by 2 bases, with 8 bases between them. Seattle's cohort entered during active infection and was followed longitudinally. The V gene is TRBV5-1, the J gene TRBJ2-5; the D is unclear. The sequenced sample consisted of peripheral blood. This clonotype originated in a man under 40 with COVID-19, enrolled during active disease. The CDR3 bases are TGCGCCAGCAGCTATGCCAGACAAGAGACCCAGTACTTC. Translating gives CASSYARQETQYF.